The rows below give T cell receptor beta chains drawn from one sample of a study of early T cells in non-severe SARS-CoV-2 infection. In TCRdb, the 5' RACE reads were re-called with MiXCR into one record per CDR3 protein. This table holds 100,000 to 130,000 distinct CDR3 sequences, about 12% found once. The sequencing input was whole blood. The receptor source for this set is an adult who was a healthcare worker with PCR-confirmed SARS-CoV-2 infection or an uninfected control (not recorded which). The CDR3 runs from the conserved cysteine through the conserved F or W. The D gene is left open where the match is weak. Rows may omit the clone size; those that give it use once, few, many or a size class.

cdr3_aa: CASTPGSPATNEKLFF
cdr3_nt: TGTGCTAGTACCCCGGGCAGCCCTGCAACTAATGAAAAACTGTTTTTT
clone_size: .
j_call: TRBJ1-4
v_call: TRBV12-5
d_call: .

cdr3_aa: CASSVSDGPHEQYF
cdr3_nt: TGTGCCAGCAGTGTGAGCGACGGACCCCACGAGCAGTACTTC
clone_size: few
j_call: TRBJ2-7
v_call: TRBV28
d_call: .

cdr3_aa: CAISARERADTQYF
cdr3_nt: TGTGCCATCAGTGCGAGGGAGCGGGCAGATACGCAGTATTTT
clone_size: .
j_call: TRBJ2-3
v_call: TRBV10-3
d_call: .

cdr3_aa: CASSLMGAEAFF
cdr3_nt: TGTGCCAGCAGTTTAATGGGGGCTGAAGCTTTCTTT
clone_size: many
j_call: TRBJ1-1
v_call: TRBV28
d_call: .

cdr3_aa: CASAQSATYEQYF
cdr3_nt: TGTGCCAGCGCCCAATCAGCAACCTACGAGCAGTACTTC
clone_size: .
j_call: TRBJ2-7
v_call: TRBV6-1
d_call: .

cdr3_aa: CATSGTGGSYNEQFF
cdr3_nt: TGTGCCACCAGTGGGACAGGGGGCTCCTACAATGAGCAGTTCTTC
clone_size: few
j_call: TRBJ2-1
v_call: TRBV24-1
d_call: TRBD1

cdr3_aa: CASVRPGGDQPQHF
cdr3_nt: TGTGCCAGCGTCCGGCCGGGGGGGGATCAGCCCCAGCATTTT
clone_size: few
j_call: TRBJ1-5
v_call: TRBV6-6
d_call: .

cdr3_aa: CASSNRVPVLAASYEQYF
cdr3_nt: TGCGCCAGCAGCAACCGGGTCCCTGTACTAGCGGCCTCCTACGAGCAGTACTTC
clone_size: few
j_call: TRBJ2-7
v_call: TRBV5-1
d_call: TRBD2

cdr3_aa: CASSLDPGFTGELFF
cdr3_nt: TGCGCCAGCAGCTTGGATCCAGGGTTCACCGGGGAGCTGTTTTTT
clone_size: many
j_call: TRBJ2-2
v_call: TRBV5-1
d_call: .

cdr3_aa: CAWNRLAGREQFF
cdr3_nt: TGTGCCTGGAACAGACTAGCGGGGCGTGAGCAGTTCTTC
clone_size: .
j_call: TRBJ2-1
v_call: TRBV30
d_call: TRBD2

cdr3_aa: CASSLIGNWDNEQFF
cdr3_nt: TGTGCCAGCAGTTTAATCGGTAATTGGGACAATGAGCAGTTCTTC
clone_size: few
j_call: TRBJ2-1
v_call: TRBV27
d_call: .

cdr3_aa: CASSPLTTNTEAFF
cdr3_nt: TGTGCCAGCTCACCACTCACTACCAACACTGAAGCTTTCTTT
clone_size: many
j_call: TRBJ1-1
v_call: TRBV18
d_call: .

cdr3_aa: CASSMVGGLGQPQHF
cdr3_nt: TGTGCCAGCAGCATGGTGGGGGGGCTCGGGCAGCCCCAGCATTTT
clone_size: many
j_call: TRBJ1-5
v_call: TRBV6-2/TRBV6-3
d_call: .

cdr3_aa: CASSSGRPSNQPQHF
cdr3_nt: TGTGCCAGCAGCTCGGGACGCCCAAGCAATCAGCCCCAGCATTTT
clone_size: few
j_call: TRBJ1-5
v_call: TRBV7-2
d_call: .

cdr3_aa: CASRPQPATNEKLFF
cdr3_nt: TGTGCCAGCAGGCCACAGCCAGCAACTAATGAAAAACTGTTTTTT
clone_size: many
j_call: TRBJ1-4
v_call: TRBV2
d_call: .

cdr3_aa: CASSLFGQVLPEAFF
cdr3_nt: TGTGCCAGCAGCTTATTCGGACAGGTCTTACCTGAAGCTTTCTTT
clone_size: few
j_call: TRBJ1-1
v_call: TRBV7-9
d_call: TRBD1

cdr3_aa: CASSSFGGGGKNIQYF
cdr3_nt: TGTGCCAGCAGTTCCTTCGGGGGGGGAGGCAAAAACATTCAGTACTTC
clone_size: .
j_call: TRBJ2-4
v_call: TRBV6-5
d_call: TRBD2

cdr3_aa: CALREISGELFF
cdr3_nt: TGTGCCTTAAGGGAGATCTCCGGGGAGCTGTTTTTT
clone_size: .
j_call: TRBJ2-2
v_call: TRBV28
d_call: .

cdr3_aa: CASSPGPKETQYF
cdr3_nt: TGTGCTAGCAGCCCAGGACCAAAAGAGACCCAGTACTTC
clone_size: many
j_call: TRBJ2-5
v_call: TRBV7-7
d_call: .

cdr3_aa: CASSLYNAELAKNIQYF
cdr3_nt: TGTGCCAGCAGCTTATATAACGCAGAGTTAGCCAAAAACATTCAGTACTTC
clone_size: many
j_call: TRBJ2-4
v_call: TRBV11-3
d_call: .

cdr3_aa: CASSQDQRLGYTF
cdr3_nt: TGCGCCAGCAGCCAAGATCAGCGGTTGGGCTACACCTTC
clone_size: many
j_call: TRBJ1-2
v_call: TRBV4-1
d_call: .

cdr3_aa: CASSQDPLLFNEKLFF
cdr3_nt: TGTGCCAGCAGCCAAGATCCCCTTCTATTTAATGAAAAACTGTTTTTT
clone_size: many
j_call: TRBJ1-4
v_call: TRBV3-1
d_call: .

cdr3_aa: CASSLGEQGGFPNQPQHF
cdr3_nt: TGTGCCAGCAGCTTGGGGGAGCAGGGAGGATTTCCCAATCAGCCCCAGCATTTT
clone_size: few
j_call: TRBJ1-5
v_call: TRBV5-5
d_call: .

cdr3_aa: CASTYQVNTEAFF
cdr3_nt: TGTGCCAGCACCTACCAGGTGAACACTGAAGCTTTCTTT
clone_size: many
j_call: TRBJ1-1
v_call: TRBV6-5
d_call: .

cdr3_aa: CASSDYRSSYEQYF
cdr3_nt: TGTGCCAGTAGCGACTACAGGTCCTCCTACGAGCAGTACTTC
clone_size: .
j_call: TRBJ2-7
v_call: TRBV19
d_call: .

cdr3_aa: CSAPDRGGKGSDYTF
cdr3_nt: TGCAGTGCTCCCGACAGGGGAGGGAAGGGCTCTGACTACACCTTC
clone_size: many
j_call: TRBJ1-2
v_call: TRBV20-1
d_call: TRBD1

cdr3_aa: CASSPTTDTDTQYF
cdr3_nt: TGTGCCAGCTCACCCACGACCGACACAGATACGCAGTATTTT
clone_size: few
j_call: TRBJ2-3
v_call: TRBV18
d_call: .

cdr3_aa: CSAPGQGNYEQYF
cdr3_nt: TGCAGTGCCCCGGGACAGGGGAACTACGAGCAGTACTTC
clone_size: .
j_call: TRBJ2-7
v_call: TRBV20-1
d_call: TRBD1

cdr3_aa: CASRTPGYNEQFF
cdr3_nt: TGCGCCAGCAGAACCCCAGGCTACAATGAGCAGTTCTTC
clone_size: many
j_call: TRBJ2-1
v_call: TRBV5-1
d_call: .

cdr3_aa: CSAAGGQRETQYF
cdr3_nt: TGCAGCGCCGCGGGAGGCCAACGGGAGACCCAGTACTTC
clone_size: .
j_call: TRBJ2-5
v_call: TRBV29-1
d_call: TRBD2

cdr3_aa: CSVRSLERDTEAFF
cdr3_nt: TGCAGTGTCCGGTCTCTCGAAAGGGACACTGAAGCTTTCTTT
clone_size: .
j_call: TRBJ1-1
v_call: TRBV20-1
d_call: .

cdr3_aa: CATSEAGGREQFF
cdr3_nt: TGTGCCACCAGTGAGGCCGGTGGCAGGGAGCAGTTCTTC
clone_size: .
j_call: TRBJ2-1
v_call: TRBV24-1
d_call: .

cdr3_aa: CASSSLVAGELFF
cdr3_nt: TGTGCCAGCAGCTCACTAGTTGCCGGGGAGCTGTTTTTT
clone_size: few
j_call: TRBJ2-2
v_call: TRBV7-3
d_call: .

cdr3_aa: CASRLGGTEIWAGELFF
cdr3_nt: TGTGCCAGCCGCTTAGGAGGGACAGAAATATGGGCCGGGGAGCTGTTTTTT
clone_size: .
j_call: TRBJ2-2
v_call: TRBV7-2
d_call: .

cdr3_aa: CASSYSGGPREQYF
cdr3_nt: TGTGCCAGCAGCTATAGCGGGGGGCCCCGAGAGCAGTACTTC
clone_size: many
j_call: TRBJ2-7
v_call: TRBV11-2
d_call: TRBD2

cdr3_aa: CASSVTGAHNEKLFF
cdr3_nt: TGTGCCAGCAGCGTAACAGGGGCTCATAATGAAAAACTGTTTTTT
clone_size: .
j_call: TRBJ1-4
v_call: TRBV9
d_call: TRBD1

cdr3_aa: CASSLKPGQNYEQYF
cdr3_nt: TGTGCCAGCAGCCTTAAACCGGGACAGAACTACGAGCAGTACTTC
clone_size: many
j_call: TRBJ2-7
v_call: TRBV7-6
d_call: TRBD1

cdr3_aa: CASSYRDRNYEQYF
cdr3_nt: TGTGCCAGCAGCTACCGGGACAGGAACTACGAGCAGTACTTC
clone_size: many
j_call: TRBJ2-7
v_call: TRBV5-6
d_call: TRBD1

cdr3_aa: CASSLDGTQYF
cdr3_nt: TGTGCCAGCAGTCTGGATGGTACGCAGTATTTT
clone_size: many
j_call: TRBJ2-3
v_call: TRBV28
d_call: .

cdr3_aa: CASRDRDRGYEQYF
cdr3_nt: TGTGCCAGCAGGGACCGGGACAGGGGTTACGAGCAGTACTTC
clone_size: few
j_call: TRBJ2-7
v_call: TRBV27
d_call: TRBD1